This TCR beta chain is drawn from a study of blood T cells in healthy people across ages. The draw of peripheral blood yielded about 9.4 milliliters from each donor. Notes on this clonotype: Its antigen is unknown.

General study findings and limits: TCR beta diversity was tightly associated with the proportion of naive T cells. The lack of PBMC sorting stopped any conclusive naive versus antigen-experienced comparison.

The ends were cut back, 4 bases at V and 4 bases at J, with 13 bases in the middle. This CDR3 contains 14 residues. Per the germline V gene, CDR1 is SGHTA and CDR2 is FQGNSA. The use of a sample-barcoded 5' primer and a J-beta primer mix characterized a second PCR of about 7 to 12 cycles. TCRdb re-analysed the 5' RACE reads in MiXCR, keeping a single row per CDR3 protein. The table shows about 1.5 million distinct CDR3 sequences, with about 42% occurring only once. The sequenced sample consisted of blood. The chain combines TRBV7-2 with TRBJ1-2; D is possibly TRBD1 (5 bases). The sequence was obtained from a woman aged 18-35 years in good health. The CDR3 nucleotides read TGTGCCAGCAGCTCTTGGGGGAGTAGCTATGGCTACACCTTC. As protein: CASSSWGSSYGYTF.